Listed here are 23 T cell receptor beta chains from one sample, sequenced in a study of T cell responses to AZD1222 COVID-19 vaccine. Profiled with immunoSEQ multiplex PCR; TCRdb holds only in-frame clones, not every one. The data contain 150,000 to 200,000 clones, approximately 92% of them singletons. The sequencing used peripheral blood, collected 28 days after the second dose of the MenACWY control vaccine. The source of these receptors is an adult who received the MenACWY meningococcal vaccine as a control.

The chain links TRBV6-2 or TRBV6-3 to TRBJ1-4, with TRBD1 matching 7 bases. CDR3 length: 16 residues. V shed 2 bases and J 6 bases; nucleotides not matched to a gene: 9. Germline V gene data show CDR1 as MNHEY and CDR2 as SVGEGT. The CDR3 spells CASSYSVRDSHEKLFF. The DNA for the CDR3 is TGTGCCAGCAGTTACAGTGTGCGGGACAGCCATGAAAAACTGTTTTTT.

The J gene is TRBJ1-2, the V gene TRBV7-9; D is unclear. Germline-derived CDR1 and CDR2 are SEHNR and FQNEAQ (reference sequence). CDR3 length: 14 residues. V shed 2 bases and J shed 4 bases, with 11 bases lying between them. The CDR3 region has the DNA TGTGCCAGCAGCTTATCCATGGGTACCTATGGCTACACCTTC. It encodes CASSLSMGTYGYTF.

The chain links TRBV7-8 to TRBJ1-1, with D perhaps TRBD1 (6 bases). This CDR3 comprises 14 residues. Germline assignment: CDR1 SGHVS and CDR2 FQNEAQ. V lost 5 bases, J lost 7 bases, and 17 bases lay in between. CDR3 DNA: TGTGCCAGCAGCCTACTCTACAGGGACGGTGAAGCTTTCTTT. Translated, it gives CASSLLYRDGEAFF.

The J gene is TRBJ1-3, the V gene TRBV19; 8 bases map to TRBD1. This CDR3 contains 17 residues. The junction had 7 bases not matched to a gene; V was cut back by 3 bases and J by 0 bases. CDR1 and CDR2 from the germline V gene are LNHDA and SQIVND (reference sequence). The CDR3 nucleotides read TGTGCCAGTAGTATGGGGGACAGGTCACGCTCTGGAAACACCATATATTTT. Amino acid sequence: CASSMGDRSRSGNTIYF. The full variable domain, its missing parts supplied by reference TRBV19 and TRBJ1-3, is DGGITQSPKYLFRKEGQNVTLSCEQNLNHDAMYWYRQDPGQGLRLIYYSQIVNDFQKGDIAEGYSVSREKKESFPLTVTSAQKNPTAFYLCASSMGDRSRSGNTIYFGEGSWLTVV.

V usage is TRBV18 and J usage is TRBJ2-3; TRBD1 matches at 8 bases. V lost 0 bases and J lost 6; bases outside the gene matches: 2. This CDR3 spans 14 amino acids. Germline lookup yields CDR1 KGHSH and CDR2 LQKENI. CDR3 DNA sequence: TGTGCCAGCTCACCACCGACAGGGGCTGATACGCAGTATTTT. Translating gives CASSPPTGADTQYF.

The genes are TRBV19 and TRBJ2-3, with D possibly TRBD1 on 6 matching bases. CDR1 LNHDA and CDR2 SQIVND come from the germline V gene (reference sequence). Trimming removed 4 bases at V and 2 bases at J, with 13 bases between. The CDR3 loop spans 15 amino acids. The chain's CDR3 is CASSRRNRVTDTQYF. CDR3 nucleotide sequence: TGTGCCAGTAGTAGGAGAAACAGGGTCACAGATACGCAGTATTTT. The variable domain in full, completed from reference TRBV19 and TRBJ2-3, reads DGGITQSPKYLFRKEGQNVTLSCEQNLNHDAMYWYRQDPGQGLRLIYYSQIVNDFQKGDIAEGYSVSREKKESFPLTVTSAQKNPTAFYLCASSRRNRVTDTQYFGPGTRLTVL.

J is TRBJ1-5 and V is TRBV18; D is perhaps TRBD1 (6 bases). The germline V gene has CDR1 KGHSH and CDR2 LQKENI. V shed 5 bases and J shed 4 bases, with 9 bases lying between them. This CDR3 has 13 residues. The DNA of the CDR3 is TGTGCCAGCTCAGCGGACAGAAATCAGCCCCAGCATTTT. This gives the protein CASSADRNQPQHF. The full variable domain, with the rest looked up from reference TRBV18 and TRBJ1-5, is NAGVMQNPRHLVRRRGQEARLRCSPMKGHSHVYWYRQLPEEGLKFMVYLQKENIIDESGMPKERFSAEFPKEGPSILRIQQVVRGDSAAYFCASSADRNQPQHFGDGTRLSIL.

This clone was seen a single time. The chain joins TRBV5-5 to TRBJ1-4, with 8 nucleotides matching TRBD1. The J segment lost 0 bases and the V segment lost 6 bases, leaving 13 bases of the junction unmatched. This CDR3 contains 18 residues. Germline lookup yields CDR1 SGHKS and CDR2 YYEKEE (reference sequence). The CDR3 DNA sequence: TGTGCCAGCATCCAGGGACAGGTTTCAGTTGCAACTAATGAAAAACTGTTTTTT. Its translation is CASIQGQVSVATNEKLFF.

V usage is TRBV7-8 and J usage is TRBJ2-7; D is ambiguous. The CDR3 is made up of 13 amino acids. Germline V CDR1 and CDR2: SGHVS, FQNEAQ. Trimming cost V 1 base and J 2 bases, with 6 bases left between them. The CDR3 protein is CASSLGGTYEQYF. For the CDR3, the DNA is TGTGCCAGCAGCTTAGGGGGTACCTACGAGCAGTACTTC.

The chain links TRBV19 to TRBJ2-1; 10 positions match TRBD2. The CDR3 totals 16 residues. Unmatched junction bases numbered 5, after V lost 5 bases and J lost 1 base. CDR1 and CDR2 from the germline V gene are LNHDA and SQIVND (reference sequence). The CDR3 loop is CASSVIAGGSYNEQFF. DNA for the CDR3: TGTGCCAGTAGTGTCATAGCGGGAGGTTCCTACAATGAGCAGTTCTTC.

Worth noting for this clone: Different DNA sequences within this sample yield the same CDR3. This chain uses TRBV14 with TRBJ2-7; D is undetermined. The germline V gene encodes CDR1 SGHDN and CDR2 FVKESK. The CDR3 totals 11 residues. With 1 base removed from V and 3 bases from J, the gap between germline ends came to 1 base. The CDR3 loop is CASSQGYEQYF. CDR3 DNA sequence: TGTGCCAGCAGCCAAGGCTACGAGCAGTACTTC.

In this sample, this clone turned up a few times. A junction boundary mismatches the germline segment, possibly from a read error. The V and J genes are TRBV27 and TRBJ2-7; D is perhaps TRBD1 or TRBD2 (5 bases each). Germline V gene data show CDR1 as MNHEY and CDR2 as SMNVEV (reference sequence). This CDR3 is 18 amino acids long. DNA for the CDR3: TGTGCCAGCAGTTTGAGAGGCCCCACGCCCCGGGACCGTACAATTCTGGACTTC. It translates to CASSLRGPTPRDRTILDF.

Written as DNA, the CDR3 is TGTGCCAGCAGTTTACGGGACACCGTTTTTGAGCAGTACTTC. It specifies CASSLRDTVFEQYF. The chain employs TRBV28 and TRBJ2-7; D is possibly TRBD1 (6 bases). CDR1 and CDR2 from the germline V gene are MDHEN and SYDVKM. Trimming took 2 bases from V and 7 from J, leaving 15 bases between them. The CDR3 is 14 amino acids.

This rearrangement joins TRBV7-3 to TRBJ2-1; 11 positions match TRBD2. In germline, CDR1 is SGHTA, CDR2 FQGTGA. The CDR3 has 16 residues. J was trimmed by 5 bases and V by 5 bases; bases with no gene match: 8. The CDR3 spells CASSLLAGGGNNEQFF. CDR3 DNA sequence: TGTGCCAGCAGCCTTTTAGCGGGAGGGGGGAACAATGAGCAGTTCTTC.

V and J are TRBV14 and TRBJ1-3, with D possibly TRBD1 on 5 matching bases. Germline CDR1 is SGHDN and CDR2 is FVKESK. This CDR3 comprises 16 residues. Trimming removed 1 base from V and 4 bases from J, with 14 bases in between. CDR3 sequence reads: CASSQVGQFGGNTIYF. Written as DNA, the CDR3 is TGTGCCAGCAGCCAAGTGGGGCAGTTCGGAGGAAACACCATATATTTT.

The chain has TRBV4-1 and TRBJ1-4; no reliable D call. Germline V gene data show CDR1 as MGHRA and CDR2 as YSYEKL. The CDR3 totals 15 residues. V lost 0 bases and J lost 8, with 13 bases in between. CDR3 sequence reads: CASSQETGHGEKLFF. DNA for the CDR3: TGCGCCAGCAGCCAAGAGACGGGTCATGGGGAAAAACTGTTTTTT.

In its sample, this clone was seen once. The chain has TRBV28 and TRBJ1-6; 8 positions agree with TRBD1. Germline loops: CDR1 MDHEN, CDR2 SYDVKM. The CDR3 is 18 residues long. V gave up 4 bases and J gave up 4 bases; unmatched junction bases: 12. CDR3 nucleotides: TGTGCCAGCAGTTCGATTCCATCCGGGACAGGATATAATTCACCCCTCCACTTT. Amino acid sequence: CASSSIPSGTGYNSPLHF.

This clone appeared a few times. CDR3 coding DNA: TGTGCCAGCAGCTTGGCCCAGGGGGCGGATGGCTACACCTTC. It translates to CASSLAQGADGYTF. The gene calls are TRBV5-4 and TRBJ1-2; TRBD1 matches at 8 bases. The CDR3 totals 14 residues. Germline V gene sequence: CDR1 SGHNT, CDR2 YYREEE (reference sequence). Trimming took 0 bases from V and 6 from J; bases not matched to a gene: 4. The variable domain in full, with the rest retrieved from reference TRBV5-4 and TRBJ1-2, is ETGVTQSPTHLIKTRGQQVTLRCSSQSGHNTVSWYQQALGQGPQFIFQYYREEENGRGNFPPRFSGLQFPNYSSELNVNALELDDSALYLCASSLAQGADGYTFGSGTRLTVV.

The V and J genes are TRBV5-4 and TRBJ2-1, with TRBD2 identical over 15 bases. The CDR3 has 16 residues. The J segment lost 9 bases and the V segment lost 0 bases, leaving 4 bases of the junction unmatched. Looked up from germline, CDR1 is SGHNT and CDR2 is YYREEE (reference sequence). The CDR3 protein is CASSLEGGLAGGEQFF. The CDR3 DNA follows: TGTGCCAGCAGCTTGGAGGGGGGACTAGCGGGAGGTGAGCAGTTCTTC.

The V call is TRBV27, the J call TRBJ1-4, with D unresolved. Between the trimmed V and J ends, which lost 5 bases and 7 bases, there was a span of 17 bases. CDR3 length: 15 residues. Per germline, CDR1 MNHEY and CDR2 SMNVEV (reference sequence). The CDR3 loop reads CASSQTSGYGEKLFF. For the CDR3, the DNA is TGTGCCAGCAGTCAGACCTCCGGGTACGGTGAAAAACTGTTTTTT.

This clone was detected once. The chain combines TRBV6-6 with TRBJ2-3; TRBD1 matches 9 bases. CDR3 size: 17 residues. J was trimmed by 4 bases and V by 5 bases; bases with no gene match: 13. Germline V gives CDR1 MNHNY, CDR2 SVGAGI (reference sequence). The CDR3 bases are TGTGCCAGCAGTCAGTTCTCCGGGACAGGGCGAGCAGATACGCAGTATTTT. Amino acid sequence: CASSQFSGTGRADTQYF.

CDR3 loop: CASSHRTYEKLFF. The CDR3 nucleotides are TGTGCCAGCAGCCACCGGACCTATGAAAAACTGTTTTTT. V and J are TRBV11-2 and TRBJ1-4; no clear D gene. Germline V gene data show CDR1 as SGHAT and CDR2 as FQNNGV. Trimming removed 5 bases at V and 6 bases at J, with 10 bases between. The CDR3 loop spans 13 amino acids. Complete variable domain (other parts from reference TRBV11-2 and TRBJ1-4): EAGVAQSPRYKIIEKRQSVAFWCNPISGHATLYWYQQILGQGPKLLIQFQNNGVVDDSQLPKDRFSAERLKGVDSTLKIQPAKLEDSAVYLCASSHRTYEKLFFGSGTQLSVL.

This chain connects TRBV5-6 to TRBJ2-2; TRBD1 is a possible D gene (5 bases). V lost 3 bases to trimming and J lost 0 bases, with 15 bases between them. The CDR3 sequence is 17 residues long. Per the germline V gene, CDR1 is SGHDT and CDR2 is YYEEEE. CDR3 in amino acids: CASSSFGARANTGELFF. In nucleotides, the CDR3 is TGTGCCAGCAGCTCCTTTGGGGCCCGCGCGAACACCGGGGAGCTGTTTTTT.